This is a list of T cell receptor beta chains from one sample in a study of early T cells in non-severe SARS-CoV-2 infection. A single record per CDR3 protein comes from TCRdb applying MiXCR to the 5' RACE reads. The top ten clones hold about a fifth of a sample with about 45,000 distinct CDR3 sequences, about 9.9% of them seen once. Sequencing used whole blood. These receptors were taken from an adult who was a healthcare worker with PCR-confirmed SARS-CoV-2 infection or an uninfected control (not recorded which). CDR3s include the opening cysteine and the closing phenylalanine or tryptophan. A D gene is named only where the DNA matches it firmly. Not every row has a clone size; where given, it reads once, few, many or a size class.

V gene,clone size,J gene,CDR3 length,D gene,CDR3 DNA,CDR3 protein
TRBV27,many,TRBJ1-3,15,NA,TGTGCCAGCAGTTTATCGCGGTTTCCTGGAAACACCATATATTTT,CASSLSRFPGNTIYF
TRBV12-3/TRBV12-4,many,TRBJ2-3,14,TRBD2,TGTGCCAGCAGCCGGACTAGCGGCACAGATACGCAGTATTTT,CASSRTSGTDTQYF
TRBV11-2,few,TRBJ1-1,13,NA,TGTGCCAGCAGCTTAGTTCAGGGTCCTGAAGCTTTCTTT,CASSLVQGPEAFF
TRBV7-9,NA,TRBJ2-3,17,TRBD1,TGTGCCAGCAGCTTAGCTGTTCGGGACAGGGGCACAGATACGCAGTATTTT,CASSLAVRDRGTDTQYF
TRBV7-2,once,TRBJ1-5,13,NA,TGTGCCAGCAGCTTAGGAGGGGATCAGCCCCAGCATTTT,CASSLGGDQPQHF
TRBV5-1,NA,TRBJ2-1,12,NA,TGCGCCAGCAGCTTGATGGATGAGAAGCAGTTCTTC,CASSLMDEKQFF
TRBV14,many,TRBJ1-6,14,NA,TGTGCCAGCAGACATAGTGGGGGTAATTCACCCCTCCACTTT,CASRHSGGNSPLHF
TRBV29-1,NA,TRBJ2-1,14,NA,TGCAGCGTTGAATCAGGGAGCTCCTACAATGAGCAGTTCTTC,CSVESGSSYNEQFF
TRBV7-9,few,TRBJ1-1,17,TRBD1,TGTGCCAGCAGCTTAGGGACAGGGAGCTTGTTAGTTACTGAAGCTTTCTTT,CASSLGTGSLLVTEAFF
TRBV20-1,many,TRBJ1-4,14,NA,TGCAGTGCTAGTGGGGGAGGGGCACGGGAAAAACTGTTTTTT,CSASGGGAREKLFF
TRBV29-1,NA,TRBJ2-1,14,NA,TGCAGCGTGGCATCTAGCGCCCTGTGGGGTGAGCAGTTCTTC,CSVASSALWGEQFF
TRBV6-2/TRBV6-3,few,TRBJ1-2,14,NA,TGTGCCAGCAGTTACGGGGGGCGTACCTATGGCTACACCTTC,CASSYGGRTYGYTF
TRBV29-1,NA,TRBJ2-7,13,TRBD2,TGCAGCGCTGCTAGCGGGGGGGCCTACGAGCAGTACTTT,CSAASGGAYEQYF
TRBV28,many,TRBJ2-4,15,NA,TGTGCCAGCAGTTTAATCAGTCGGGCCAAAAACATTCAGTACTTC,CASSLISRAKNIQYF
TRBV29-1,NA,TRBJ2-7,11,NA,TGCAGCGTTGAAAGCCCGGTCGAGCAGTACTTC,CSVESPVEQYF
TRBV28,few,TRBJ2-7,14,NA,TGTGCCAGCACTCGGGACCGCCTAGACTACGAGCAGTACTTC,CASTRDRLDYEQYF
TRBV29-1,few,TRBJ1-2,9,NA,TGCAGCGTTGAGCATGGCTACACCTTC,CSVEHGYTF
TRBV4-3,many,TRBJ2-3,16,TRBD2,TGCGCCAGCAGCCAAGACTACGGAGCGGGGCCAGATACGCAGTATTTT,CASSQDYGAGPDTQYF
TRBV12-2,many,TRBJ1-5,17,NA,TGTGCAAGTCGCCAGTATTTCACGGGGGACAGCAATCAGCCCCAGCATTTT,CASRQYFTGDSNQPQHF
TRBV28,NA,TRBJ2-7,13,NA,TGTGCCAGCAGTTTATTTAGTGTCTACGAGCAGTACTTC,CASSLFSVYEQYF